This entry lists 5 T cell receptor beta chains sequenced from one sample in a study of T cells in Graves' hyperthyroidism and ophthalmopathy. RNA transcripts gave rise to amplified TCR beta CDR3 regions. The primer set for the first-round RT-PCR of the TCR CDR3 was HTBI. MiXCR was run by TCRdb on the multiplex PCR reads, yielding one entry per CDR3 protein. Among more than 300,000 distinct CDR3 sequences listed, 14% were seen once. Sequencing used blood. These receptors were obtained from a woman aged 30 to 39 with Graves' ophthalmopathy.

The table lists this clonotype with many counts. The chain uses TRBV13 and TRBJ2-3; D gene ambiguous. The germline CDR1 and CDR2 sequences are PRHDT and FYEKMQ (reference sequence). The CDR3 sequence is 13 residues long. Trimming removed 5 bases at V and 6 bases at J, with 12 bases between. The CDR3: CASSRSSGDTQYF. Here the CDR3 DNA reads TGTGCCAGCAGCCGCTCCTCTGGGGATACGCAGTATTTT.

This clonotype was recorded at least ten times. The rearrangement joins TRBV18 to TRBJ1-1; D is unresolved. The CDR3 is made up of 15 amino acids. From germline, CDR1 is KGHSH and CDR2 LQKENI. V lost 3 bases and J 3 bases, leaving 14 bases between the germline ends. DNA of the CDR3: TGTGCCAGCTCACCGCGTCAAGGGCGCTACACTGAAGCTTTCTTT. It yields the protein CASSPRQGRYTEAFF. Drawing the rest from reference TRBV18 and TRBJ1-1, the complete variable domain is NAGVMQNPRHLVRRRGQEARLRCSPMKGHSHVYWYRQLPEEGLKFMVYLQKENIIDESGMPKERFSAEFPKEGPSILRIQQVVRGDSAAYFCASSPRQGRYTEAFFGQGTRLTVV.

In its sample, this clonotype was seen many times. The V and J genes are TRBV7-9 and TRBJ2-1; 9 bases fit TRBD2. This CDR3 is 20 amino acids long. J was trimmed by 0 bases and V by 2 bases; bases with no gene match: 14. The germline gives CDR1 SEHNR, CDR2 FQNEAQ (reference sequence). The CDR3 reads CASSLMSGGGGLGSYNEQFF. CDR3 DNA: TGTGCCAGCAGCTTAATGTCTGGCGGGGGGGGCCTTGGCTCCTACAATGAGCAGTTCTTC. The entire variable domain, with the rest obtained from reference TRBV7-9 and TRBJ2-1, is as follows: DTGVSQNPRHKITKRGQNVTFRCDPISEHNRLYWYRQTLGQGPEFLTYFQNEAQLEKSRLLSDRFSAERPKGSFSTLEIQRTEQGDSAMYLCASSLMSGGGGLGSYNEQFFGPGTRLTVL.

The V call is TRBV20-1, the J call TRBJ2-1; D not certain. The ends were cut back, 5 bases at V and 0 bases at J, with 14 bases in the middle. Germline V gene sequence: CDR1 DFQATT, CDR2 SNEGSKA (reference sequence). CDR3 length: 15 residues. CDR3 in DNA: TGCAGTGCTGAGGCAAGCCTGAACTCCTACAATGAGCAGTTCTTC. Translation: CSAEASLNSYNEQFF.

This clonotype was recorded many times. This chain joins TRBV12-3 or TRBV12-4 and TRBJ2-1, with D possibly TRBD2 on 7 matching bases. CDR3 size: 15 residues. V was pared by 7 bases and J by 7 bases, with 20 bases between. The CDR3 region has the DNA TGTGCCAGCACCTTGGGGGGGGGGCTTTTGAATGAGCAGTTCTTC. Its protein product is CASTLGGGLLNEQFF.